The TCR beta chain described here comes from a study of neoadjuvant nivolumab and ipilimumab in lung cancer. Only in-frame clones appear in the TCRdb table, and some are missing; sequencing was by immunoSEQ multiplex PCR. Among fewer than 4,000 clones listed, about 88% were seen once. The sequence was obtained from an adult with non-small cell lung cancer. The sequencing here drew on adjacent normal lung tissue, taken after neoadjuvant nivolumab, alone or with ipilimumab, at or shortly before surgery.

CDR3 residues: CASRSGAGVEAFF. Written as DNA, the CDR3 is TGTGCCAGCAGGAGTGGTGCAGGCGTCGAAGCTTTCTTT. The V call is TRBV6-1, the J call TRBJ1-1; D call uncertain. This CDR3 has 13 amino acids. Deletions cut 6 bases from V and 8 bases from J, with 16 bases between. From germline, CDR1 is MNHNS and CDR2 SASEGT.